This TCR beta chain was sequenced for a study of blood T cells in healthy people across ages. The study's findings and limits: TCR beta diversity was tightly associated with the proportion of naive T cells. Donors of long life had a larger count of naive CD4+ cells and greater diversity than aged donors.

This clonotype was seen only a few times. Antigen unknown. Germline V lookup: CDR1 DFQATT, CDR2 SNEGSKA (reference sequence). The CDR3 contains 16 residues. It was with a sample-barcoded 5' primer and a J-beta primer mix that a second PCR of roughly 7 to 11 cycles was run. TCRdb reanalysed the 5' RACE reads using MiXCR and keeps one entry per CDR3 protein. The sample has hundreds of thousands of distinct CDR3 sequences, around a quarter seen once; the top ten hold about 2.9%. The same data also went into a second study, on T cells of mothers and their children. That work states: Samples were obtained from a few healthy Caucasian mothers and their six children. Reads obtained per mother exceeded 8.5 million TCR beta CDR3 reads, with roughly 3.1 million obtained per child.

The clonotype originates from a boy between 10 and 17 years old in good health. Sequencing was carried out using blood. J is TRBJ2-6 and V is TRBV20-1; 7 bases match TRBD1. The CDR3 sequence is CSFYPEGAPGANVLTF. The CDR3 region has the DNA TGCAGCTTTTACCCTGAGGGGGCGCCTGGGGCCAACGTCCTGACTTTC.